The present T cell receptor beta chain was sequenced within a study of cytomegalovirus exposure and HLA in healthy donors. General study findings and limits: Presence/absence analyses rested on an assumption that sequencing depth was roughly uniform across donors.

Whereas donors were nominally healthy upon sampling, unrecorded immune exposures were probable. The CDR3 has 14 residues. Trimming took 7 bases from V and 0 from J; bases not matched to a gene: 5. Germline CDR1 is LNHDA and CDR2 is SQIVND (reference sequence). About this clone itself: What it binds is unknown.

PCR employed 60 Vbeta and 13 Jbeta primers. Assay used: immunoSEQ multiplex PCR; TCRdb lists only in-frame clones, some missing. Of about 140,000 clones listed, 76% are singletons. The clonotype was recovered from a man aged 35 to 55 in good health and CMV-seronegative. This sequence joins TRBV19 and TRBJ1-1; 7 bases map to TRBD1. Sequencing used PBMCs. CDR3 nucleotide sequence: TGTGCCAGTATAGTAGGGGGCATGAACACTGAAGCTTTCTTT. Its protein is CASIVGGMNTEAFF.